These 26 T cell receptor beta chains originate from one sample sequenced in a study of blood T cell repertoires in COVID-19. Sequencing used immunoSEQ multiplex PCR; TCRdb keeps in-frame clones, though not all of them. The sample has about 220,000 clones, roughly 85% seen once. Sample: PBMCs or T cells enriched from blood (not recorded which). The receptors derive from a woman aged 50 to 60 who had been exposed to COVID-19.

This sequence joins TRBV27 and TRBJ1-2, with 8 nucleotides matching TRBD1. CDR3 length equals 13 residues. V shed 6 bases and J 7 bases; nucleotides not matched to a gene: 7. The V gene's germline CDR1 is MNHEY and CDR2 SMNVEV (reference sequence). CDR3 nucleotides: TGTGCCAGCAGCGTAACAGGGGGAGCTGGCTACACCTTC. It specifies CASSVTGGAGYTF.

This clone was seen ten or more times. The CDR3 bases are TGCGCCAGCAGCCGGGGGGGCCTAGCGGAGGCAGAGACCCAGTACTTC. It specifies CASSRGGLAEAETQYF. The V gene is TRBV5-1, the J gene TRBJ2-5, with TRBD2 matching over 8 bases. Unmatched junction bases numbered 12, after V lost 4 bases and J lost 4 bases. Germline CDR1 reads SGHRS; CDR2 reads YFSETQ. There are 16 residues in the CDR3.

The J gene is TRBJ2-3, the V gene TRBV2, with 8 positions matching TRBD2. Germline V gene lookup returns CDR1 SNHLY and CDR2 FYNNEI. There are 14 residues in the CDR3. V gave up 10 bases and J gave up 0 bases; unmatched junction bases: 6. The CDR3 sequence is CATAGGASTDTQYF. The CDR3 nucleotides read TGTGCCACCGCCGGGGGGGCAAGCACAGATACGCAGTATTTT.

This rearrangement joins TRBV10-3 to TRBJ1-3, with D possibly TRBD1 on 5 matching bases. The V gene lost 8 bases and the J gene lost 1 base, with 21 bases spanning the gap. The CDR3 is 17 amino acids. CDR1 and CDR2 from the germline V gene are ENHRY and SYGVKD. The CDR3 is CAIAGTPRPLSGNTIYF. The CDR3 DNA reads TGTGCCATCGCCGGGACTCCGAGACCCCTTTCTGGAAACACCATATATTTT.

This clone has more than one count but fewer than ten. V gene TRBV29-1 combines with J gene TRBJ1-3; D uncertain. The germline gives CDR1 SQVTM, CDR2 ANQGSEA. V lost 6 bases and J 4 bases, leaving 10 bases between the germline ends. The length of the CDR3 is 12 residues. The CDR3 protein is CSVEVEGNTIYF. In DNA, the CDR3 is TGCAGCGTGGAGGTGGAAGGAAACACCATATATTTT.

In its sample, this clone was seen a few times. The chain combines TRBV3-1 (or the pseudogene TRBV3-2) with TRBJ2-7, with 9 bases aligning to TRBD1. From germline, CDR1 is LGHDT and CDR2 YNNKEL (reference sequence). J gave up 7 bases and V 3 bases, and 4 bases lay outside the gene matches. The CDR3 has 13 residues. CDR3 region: CASSQGQGKEQYF. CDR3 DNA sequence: TGTGCCAGCAGCCAGGGACAGGGTAAAGAGCAGTACTTC.

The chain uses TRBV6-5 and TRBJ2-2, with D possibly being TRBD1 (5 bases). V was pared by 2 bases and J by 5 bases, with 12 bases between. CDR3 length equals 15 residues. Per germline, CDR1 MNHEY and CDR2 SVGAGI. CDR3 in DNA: TGTGCCAGCAGTTACAGGGGATTTGGGACCGGGGAGCTGTTTTTT. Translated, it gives CASSYRGFGTGELFF.

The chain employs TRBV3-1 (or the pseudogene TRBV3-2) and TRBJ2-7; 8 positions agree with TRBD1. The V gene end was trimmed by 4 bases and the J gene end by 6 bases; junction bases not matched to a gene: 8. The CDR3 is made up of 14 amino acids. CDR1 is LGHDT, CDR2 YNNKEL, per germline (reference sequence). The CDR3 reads CASSPTGGRGEQYF. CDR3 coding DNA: TGTGCCAGCAGCCCAACAGGGGGACGGGGCGAGCAGTACTTC.

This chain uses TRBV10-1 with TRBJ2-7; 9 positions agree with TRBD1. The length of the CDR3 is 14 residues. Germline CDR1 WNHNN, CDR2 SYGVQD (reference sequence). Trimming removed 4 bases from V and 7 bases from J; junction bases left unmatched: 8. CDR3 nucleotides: TGCGCCAGCAGTGGGGACAGGGCGAATTGGGAGCAGTACTTC. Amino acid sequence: CASSGDRANWEQYF.

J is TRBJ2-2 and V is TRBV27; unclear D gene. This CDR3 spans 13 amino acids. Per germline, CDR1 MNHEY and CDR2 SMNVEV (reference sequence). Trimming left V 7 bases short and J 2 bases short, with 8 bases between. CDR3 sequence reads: CASKRSNTGELFF. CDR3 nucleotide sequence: TGTGCCAGCAAGAGAAGCAACACCGGGGAGCTGTTTTTT.

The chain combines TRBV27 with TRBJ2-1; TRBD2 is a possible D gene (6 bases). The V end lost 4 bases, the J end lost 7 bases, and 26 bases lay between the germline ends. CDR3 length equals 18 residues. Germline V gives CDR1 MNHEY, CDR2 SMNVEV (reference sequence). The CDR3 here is CASSSMIGLGASANEQFF. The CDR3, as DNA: TGTGCCAGCAGTTCCATGATTGGCTTGGGCGCTAGCGCGAATGAGCAGTTCTTC.

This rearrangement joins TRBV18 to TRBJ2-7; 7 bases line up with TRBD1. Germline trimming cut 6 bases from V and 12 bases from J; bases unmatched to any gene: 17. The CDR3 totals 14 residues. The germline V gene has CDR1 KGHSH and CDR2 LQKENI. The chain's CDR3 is CASSPTGQEISWYF. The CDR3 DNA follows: TGTGCCAGCTCCCCCACCGGACAGGAAATTAGTTGGTACTTC.

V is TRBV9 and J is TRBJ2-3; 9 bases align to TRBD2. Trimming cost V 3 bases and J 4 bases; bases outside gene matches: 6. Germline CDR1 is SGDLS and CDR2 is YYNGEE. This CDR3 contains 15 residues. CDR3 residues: CASSEGAGGPDTQYF. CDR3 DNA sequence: TGTGCCAGCAGCGAAGGAGCGGGGGGTCCAGATACGCAGTATTTT.

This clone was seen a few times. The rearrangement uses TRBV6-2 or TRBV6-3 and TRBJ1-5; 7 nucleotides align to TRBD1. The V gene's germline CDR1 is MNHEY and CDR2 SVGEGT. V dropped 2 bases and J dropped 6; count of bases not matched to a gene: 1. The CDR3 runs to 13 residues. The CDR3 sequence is CASSYAGGQPQHF. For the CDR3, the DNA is TGTGCCAGCAGTTACGCAGGGGGTCAGCCCCAGCATTTT.

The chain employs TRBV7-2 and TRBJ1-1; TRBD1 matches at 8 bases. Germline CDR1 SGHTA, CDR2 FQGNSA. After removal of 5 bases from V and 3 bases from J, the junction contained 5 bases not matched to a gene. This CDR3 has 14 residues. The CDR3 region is CASSHGQGDTEAFF. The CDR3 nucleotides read TGTGCCAGCAGCCACGGACAGGGTGACACTGAAGCTTTCTTT.

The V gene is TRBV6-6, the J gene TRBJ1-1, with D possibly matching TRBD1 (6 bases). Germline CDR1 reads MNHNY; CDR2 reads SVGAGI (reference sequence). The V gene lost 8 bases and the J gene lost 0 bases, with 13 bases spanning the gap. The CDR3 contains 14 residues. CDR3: CASLSGGLNTEAFF. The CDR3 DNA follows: TGTGCCAGCCTCAGCGGGGGGCTGAACACTGAAGCTTTCTTT.

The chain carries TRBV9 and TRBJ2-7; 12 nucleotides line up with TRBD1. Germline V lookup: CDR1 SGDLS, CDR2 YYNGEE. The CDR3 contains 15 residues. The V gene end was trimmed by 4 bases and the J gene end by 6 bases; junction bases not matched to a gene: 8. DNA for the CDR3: TGTGCCAGCAGCCCATTGGGACAGGGGGCAGGCGAGCAGTACTTC. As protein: CASSPLGQGAGEQYF.

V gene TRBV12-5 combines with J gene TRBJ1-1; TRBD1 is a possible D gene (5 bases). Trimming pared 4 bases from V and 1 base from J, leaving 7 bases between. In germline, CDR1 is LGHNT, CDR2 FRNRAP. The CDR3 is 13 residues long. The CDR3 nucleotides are TGTGCTAGTGGTTCCAGGGAGAACACTGAAGCTTTCTTT. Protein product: CASGSRENTEAFF.

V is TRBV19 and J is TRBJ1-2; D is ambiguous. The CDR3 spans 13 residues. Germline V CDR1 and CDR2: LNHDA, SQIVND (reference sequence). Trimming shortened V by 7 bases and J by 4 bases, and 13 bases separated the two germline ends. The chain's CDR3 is CASNEGRSYGYTF. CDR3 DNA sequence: TGTGCCAGTAATGAGGGAAGGAGCTATGGCTACACCTTC.

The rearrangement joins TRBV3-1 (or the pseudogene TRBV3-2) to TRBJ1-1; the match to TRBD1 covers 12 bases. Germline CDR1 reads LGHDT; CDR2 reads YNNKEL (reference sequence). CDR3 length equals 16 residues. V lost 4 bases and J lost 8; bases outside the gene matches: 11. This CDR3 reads CASSLSPGQGAQEAFF. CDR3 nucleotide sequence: TGTGCCAGCAGCCTATCGCCGGGACAGGGGGCGCAGGAAGCTTTCTTT.

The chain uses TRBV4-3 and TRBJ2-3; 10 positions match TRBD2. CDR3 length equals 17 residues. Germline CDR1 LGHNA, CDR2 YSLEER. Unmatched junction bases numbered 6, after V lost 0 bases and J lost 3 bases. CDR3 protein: CASSQDTSGGATDTQYF. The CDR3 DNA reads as TGCGCCAGCAGCCAAGATACAAGCGGGGGGGCTACAGATACGCAGTATTTT.

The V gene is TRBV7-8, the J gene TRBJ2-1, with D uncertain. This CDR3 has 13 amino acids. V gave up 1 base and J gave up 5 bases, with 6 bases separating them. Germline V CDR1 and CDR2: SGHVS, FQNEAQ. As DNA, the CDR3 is TGTGCCAGCAGCTTAGGACTGGACAATGAGCAGTTCTTC. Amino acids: CASSLGLDNEQFF.

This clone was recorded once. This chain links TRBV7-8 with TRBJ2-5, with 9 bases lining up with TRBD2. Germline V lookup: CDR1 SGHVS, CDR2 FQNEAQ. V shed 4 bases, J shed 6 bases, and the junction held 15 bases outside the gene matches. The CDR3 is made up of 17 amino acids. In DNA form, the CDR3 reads TGTGCCAGCAGCTCCCAGGCGCGGGGGGGAGGGAGGCAGACCCAGTACTTC. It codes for CASSSQARGGGRQTQYF.

DNA of the CDR3: TGTGCCAGTAGTCCCCGGACAGGGGTCGTGAACACTGAAGCTTTCTTT. It yields the protein CASSPRTGVVNTEAFF. V usage is TRBV19 and J usage is TRBJ1-1; 9 bases map to TRBD1. Germline CDR1 is LNHDA and CDR2 is SQIVND (reference sequence). The CDR3 has 16 residues. J lost 0 bases, V lost 5 bases, and 7 bases had no gene match.

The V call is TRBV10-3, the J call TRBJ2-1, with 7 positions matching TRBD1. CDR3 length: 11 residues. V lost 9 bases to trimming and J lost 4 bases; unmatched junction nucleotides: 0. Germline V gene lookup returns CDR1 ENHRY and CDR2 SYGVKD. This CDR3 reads CAIQGYNEQFF. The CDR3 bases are TGTGCCATACAGGGGTACAATGAGCAGTTCTTC.

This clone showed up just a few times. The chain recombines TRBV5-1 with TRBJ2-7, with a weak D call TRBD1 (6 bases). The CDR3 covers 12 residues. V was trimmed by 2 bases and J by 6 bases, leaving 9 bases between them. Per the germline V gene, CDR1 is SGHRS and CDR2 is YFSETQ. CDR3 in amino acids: CASSLQGTEQYF. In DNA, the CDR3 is TGCGCCAGCAGCTTACAGGGTACCGAGCAGTACTTC.